This entry lists 26 T cell receptor beta chains sequenced from one sample in a study of blood T cell repertoires in COVID-19. The table came from immunoSEQ multiplex PCR; TCRdb's copy has only in-frame clones and leaves some out. Of about 220,000 clones in the sample, over 70% were seen once. Sequencing used peripheral blood. Receptor source: a woman aged 50 to 60 with acute or convalescent COVID-19.

This sequence joins TRBV3-1 (or the pseudogene TRBV3-2) and TRBJ1-2, with D unclear. The germline V gene encodes CDR1 LGHDT and CDR2 YNNKEL (reference sequence). Trimming took 4 bases from V and 4 from J, leaving 13 bases between them. CDR3 length: 14 residues. The CDR3 DNA reads TGTGCCAGCAGCCCCAGGTGGGAGGCCTATGGCTACACCTTC. It specifies CASSPRWEAYGYTF.

A few counts support this clone. The chain carries TRBV6-1 and TRBJ2-1; TRBD2 is a possible D gene (6 bases). Trimming removed 2 bases from V and 0 bases from J, with 17 bases in between. This CDR3 region has 18 residues. Germline V gene lookup returns CDR1 MNHNS and CDR2 SASEGT. The CDR3 region has the DNA TGTGCCAGCAGTGAACGCGGGGTTGGCTCGAGCTCCTACAATGAGCAGTTCTTC. This codes for CASSERGVGSSSYNEQFF.

This clone was detected a few times. The rearrangement uses TRBV5-1 and TRBJ2-1; weak D call: TRBD2 (6 bases). V lost 0 bases and J 7 bases, leaving 8 bases between the germline ends. This CDR3 has 13 amino acids. Germline values: CDR1 SGHRS, CDR2 YFSETQ. CDR3 in amino acids: CASSLGRGNEQFF. The CDR3 DNA reads as TGCGCCAGCAGCTTGGGGCGGGGAAATGAGCAGTTCTTC.

This clone is a singleton in its sample. The chain has TRBV10-1 and TRBJ2-2; possible D gene TRBD1, 6 bases. The CDR3 totals 14 residues. Germline V gene data show CDR1 as WNHNN and CDR2 as SYGVQD (reference sequence). V was clipped by 8 bases and J by 1 base, with 11 bases between them. The DNA for the CDR3 is TGCGCCAGCTCTTCGACAGGGAACACCGGGGAGCTGTTTTTT. This sequence encodes CASSSTGNTGELFF.

The chain is built from TRBV12-2 and TRBJ1-2. TRBV12-2 is marked as a pseudogene. The CDR3 is 14 amino acids. The CDR3 region has the DNA TGTGCAAGTCGCGACCGGGGGGTCCGCTATGGCTACACCTTC. Its translation: CASRDRGVRYGYTF.

This sequence joins TRBV18 and TRBJ2-5; 9 bases map to TRBD2. Trimming at V came to 8 bases and at J to 3 bases, leaving 7 bases not matched to a gene. Germline V gene lookup returns CDR1 KGHSH and CDR2 LQKENI. The CDR3 runs to 14 residues. The CDR3 is CASKGVAGEETQYF. CDR3 nucleotides: TGTGCCAGCAAAGGGGTAGCGGGAGAAGAGACCCAGTACTTC.

This chain's CDR3 is CASSVSRATGELFF. CDR3 nucleotides: TGTGCCAGTAGTGTGAGCAGGGCAACCGGGGAGCTGTTTTTT. The chain has TRBV19 and TRBJ2-2, with D tentatively TRBD1 (5 bases). This CDR3 region has 14 residues. Germline values: CDR1 LNHDA, CDR2 SQIVND (reference sequence). Trimming cost V 5 bases and J 5 bases, with 12 bases left between them.

J is TRBJ2-2 and V is TRBV6-5, with TRBD2 matching over 12 bases. Trimming took 0 bases from V and 5 from J; bases not matched to a gene: 1. In germline, CDR1 is MNHEY, CDR2 SVGAGI. This CDR3 region has 16 residues. The CDR3 DNA reads TGTGCCAGCAGTTACTCACTAGCGGGAGGAACCGGGGAGCTGTTTTTT. Encoded protein: CASSYSLAGGTGELFF.

As concerns this clone: The sample has other DNA sequences that encode this CDR3 too. The V and J genes are TRBV6-5 and TRBJ2-3; no definite D call. The CDR3 has 14 amino acids. The germline gives CDR1 MNHEY, CDR2 SVGAGI. The V and J ends lost 2 bases and 0 bases respectively, with 6 bases between them. CDR3 amino acids: CASSYRESTDTQYF. The CDR3 nucleotides are TGTGCCAGCAGTTACCGAGAAAGCACAGATACGCAGTATTTT.

The rearrangement links TRBV6-1 to TRBJ2-3, with 11 positions matching TRBD2. Germline trimming cut 2 bases from V and 7 bases from J; bases unmatched to any gene: 5. This CDR3 region has 15 residues. Germline V gene lookup returns CDR1 MNHNS and CDR2 SASEGT. CDR3 nucleotide sequence: TGTGCCAGCAGTGAAACTAGCGGGAGTGTTAATACGCAGTATTTT. It specifies CASSETSGSVNTQYF.

The chain has TRBV5-5 and TRBJ2-3; D possibly corresponds to TRBD2 (5 bases). Germline V gene lookup returns CDR1 SGHKS and CDR2 YYEKEE (reference sequence). With 3 bases removed from V and 1 base from J, the gap between germline ends came to 21 bases. The CDR3 is made up of 18 amino acids. In DNA form, the CDR3 reads TGTGCCAGCAGCTCGTCTTACCCCCTCGGAGCGGGCACAGATACGCAGTATTTT. Amino acid sequence: CASSSSYPLGAGTDTQYF.

The rearrangement links TRBV19 to TRBJ2-5, with a weak D call TRBD2 (6 bases). The CDR3 loop spans 13 amino acids. Trimming removed 5 bases from V and 5 bases from J, with 12 bases in between. Germline CDR1 reads LNHDA; CDR2 reads SQIVND (reference sequence). CDR3: CASSWRVGETQYF. CDR3 in DNA: TGTGCCAGTAGTTGGAGGGTTGGGGAGACCCAGTACTTC.

This chain links TRBV11-2 with TRBJ2-7, with 9 positions matching TRBD2. The junction had 5 bases not matched to a gene; V was cut back by 5 bases and J by 0 bases. There are 15 residues in the CDR3. Germline CDR1 and CDR2: SGHAT and FQNNGV. CDR3 region: CASSVIAGVSYEQYF. CDR3 sequence (DNA): TGTGCCAGCAGCGTAATAGCGGGAGTCTCCTACGAGCAGTACTTC. Combining the CDR3 with reference TRBV11-2 and TRBJ2-7 gives the whole variable domain EAGVAQSPRYKIIEKRQSVAFWCNPISGHATLYWYQQILGQGPKLLIQFQNNGVVDDSQLPKDRFSAERLKGVDSTLKIQPAKLEDSAVYLCASSVIAGVSYEQYFGPGTRLTVT.

This CDR3 reads CASSRGGAEKLFF. The CDR3, as DNA: TGTGCCAGCAGCCGCGGTGGGGCCGAAAAACTGTTTTTT. The chain combines TRBV5-6 with TRBJ1-4; weak D call: TRBD1 (5 bases). Germline V gene data show CDR1 as SGHDT and CDR2 as YYEEEE. This CDR3 spans 13 amino acids. The V end lost 4 bases, the J end lost 8 bases, and 12 bases lay between the germline ends.

The V gene is TRBV7-9, the J gene TRBJ2-7; D is ambiguous. The germline V and J ends were trimmed by 1 base and 5 bases, with 9 bases remaining between them. The CDR3 is 13 amino acids. Germline CDR1 is SEHNR and CDR2 is FQNEAQ (reference sequence). The CDR3 DNA reads as TGTGCCAGCAGCTTAGAATCCAGGAACGAGCAGTACTTC. This translates into CASSLESRNEQYF.

The count of this clone is one. V gene TRBV28 combines with J gene TRBJ2-7, with D possibly TRBD2 on 6 matching bases. V dropped 7 bases and J dropped 6 bases, with 19 bases sitting between them. This CDR3 is built from 14 residues. CDR1 MDHEN and CDR2 SYDVKM come from the germline V gene. The CDR3 DNA reads TGTGCCAGCATCCAAGGCGGGGCGTCGAGCGAGCAGTACTTC. Amino acid sequence: CASIQGGASSEQYF.

The rearrangement joins TRBV27 to TRBJ2-7; weak D call: TRBD1 (6 bases). This CDR3 contains 12 residues. Trimming pared 10 bases from V and 5 bases from J, leaving 15 bases between. CDR1 and CDR2 (germline): MNHEY, SMNVEV (reference sequence). The CDR3 nucleotides read TGTGCCACCGGACAGCGTGCCGACGAGCAGTACTTC. Amino acids: CATGQRADEQYF.

As for this clone: At the DNA level, this CDR3 is encoded by other sequences in the same sample as well. The chain couples TRBV6-6 to TRBJ2-7; 7 bases map to TRBD1. The CDR3 loop spans 15 amino acids. V was clipped by 0 bases and J by 3 bases; unmatched bases: 5. Germline V CDR1 and CDR2: MNHNY, SVGAGI (reference sequence). CDR3 loop: CASSYSTGVSYEQYF. DNA of the CDR3: TGTGCCAGCAGTTACTCAACAGGGGTGAGCTACGAGCAGTACTTC.

V gene TRBV5-1 combines with J gene TRBJ1-1; D might be TRBD1 (6 bases). This CDR3 comprises 14 residues. Trimming pared 1 base from V and 4 bases from J, leaving 11 bases between. Germline-derived CDR1 and CDR2 are SGHRS and YFSETQ. The CDR3 protein is CASSLTGRATEAFF. The CDR3 DNA reads TGCGCCAGCAGCTTGACAGGGAGGGCCACTGAAGCTTTCTTT.

The rearrangement uses TRBV3-1 (or the pseudogene TRBV3-2) and TRBJ1-1, with D tentatively TRBD1 (5 bases). The CDR3 sequence is 16 residues long. Germline V gene sequence: CDR1 LGHDT, CDR2 YNNKEL (reference sequence). The ends were cut back, 4 bases at V and 1 base at J, with 16 bases in the middle. DNA of the CDR3: TGTGCCAGCAGCCTGGGGGGGGTAAGTACGAACACTGAAGCTTTCTTT. It codes for CASSLGGVSTNTEAFF.

This chain joins TRBV6-5 and TRBJ1-1, with D unresolved. Trimming left V 8 bases short and J 5 bases short, with 15 bases between. CDR1 and CDR2 (germline): MNHEY, SVGAGI. The CDR3 has 13 residues. The CDR3 region is CASGPGGWTEAFF. DNA for the CDR3: TGTGCCAGCGGTCCGGGAGGTTGGACTGAAGCTTTCTTT.

This chain joins TRBV7-3 and TRBJ2-1; weak D call: TRBD2 (5 bases). Looked up from germline, CDR1 is SGHTA and CDR2 is FQGTGA. The CDR3 is made up of 12 amino acids. V was shortened by 5 bases and J by 9 bases, with 11 bases between the two germline ends. The DNA for the CDR3 is TGTGCCAGCAGCCCATCTAGCAGTGAGCAGTTCTTC. It specifies CASSPSSSEQFF.

The chain has TRBV24-1 and TRBJ2-3; tentatively, D is TRBD1 (6 bases). There are 14 residues in the CDR3. Germline-derived CDR1 and CDR2 are KGHDR and SFDVKD. Trimming stripped 4 bases from V and 3 bases from J, with 10 bases between. The CDR3 reads CATSEAGVTDTQYF. CDR3 DNA: TGTGCCACCAGTGAGGCAGGGGTGACAGATACGCAGTATTTT.

The rearrangement joins TRBV19 to TRBJ1-5; D ambiguous. The CDR3 totals 15 residues. Germline V lookup: CDR1 LNHDA, CDR2 SQIVND (reference sequence). V lost 1 base and J lost 0, with 7 bases in between. For the CDR3, the DNA is TGTGCCAGTAGTATAGGGCGGCCTAGCAATCAGCCCCAGCATTTT. Amino acid sequence: CASSIGRPSNQPQHF. Together with reference TRBV19 and TRBJ1-5, the CDR3 gives the full variable domain: DGGITQSPKYLFRKEGQNVTLSCEQNLNHDAMYWYRQDPGQGLRLIYYSQIVNDFQKGDIAEGYSVSREKKESFPLTVTSAQKNPTAFYLCASSIGRPSNQPQHFGDGTRLSIL.

This clone is a singleton in its sample. The rearrangement links TRBV29-1 to TRBJ2-7; D is unresolved. The CDR3 runs to 15 residues. Germline V CDR1 and CDR2: SQVTM, ANQGSEA. Deletions cut 0 bases from V and 6 bases from J, with 18 bases between. CDR3 loop: CSVEDLSGRKAEQYF. CDR3 DNA: TGCAGCGTTGAAGATCTTTCGGGTCGTAAGGCCGAGCAGTACTTC.

The V gene is TRBV7-6, the J gene TRBJ2-1; TRBD2 is a possible D gene (6 bases). CDR1 is SGHVS and CDR2 is FNYEAQ in the germline V gene. This CDR3 region has 15 residues. With 5 bases removed from V and 12 bases from J, the gap between germline ends came to 23 bases. CDR3 sequence (DNA): TGTGCCAGCAGCCCAGGGACCGCTGGAGGGGTTGGGCAGTTCTTC. Translating gives CASSPGTAGGVGQFF. Drawing the rest from reference TRBV7-6 and TRBJ2-1, the complete variable domain is GAGVSQSPRYKVTKRGQDVALRCDPISGHVSLYWYRQALGQGPEFLTYFNYEAQQDKSGLPNDRFSAERPEGSISTLTIQRTEQRDSAMYRCASSPGTAGGVGQFFGPGTRLTVL.